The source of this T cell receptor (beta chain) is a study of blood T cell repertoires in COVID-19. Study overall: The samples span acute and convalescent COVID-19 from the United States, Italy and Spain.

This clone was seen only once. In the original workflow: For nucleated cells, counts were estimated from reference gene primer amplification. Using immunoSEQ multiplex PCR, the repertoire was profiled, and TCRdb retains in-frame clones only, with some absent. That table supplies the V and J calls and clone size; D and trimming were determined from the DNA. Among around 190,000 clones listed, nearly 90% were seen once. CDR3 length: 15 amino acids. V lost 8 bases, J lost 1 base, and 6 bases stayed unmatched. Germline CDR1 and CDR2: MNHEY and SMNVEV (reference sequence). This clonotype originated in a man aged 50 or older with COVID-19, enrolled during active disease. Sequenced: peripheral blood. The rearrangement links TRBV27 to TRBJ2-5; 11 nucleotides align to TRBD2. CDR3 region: CASGRLAGIQETQYF. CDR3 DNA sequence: TGTGCCAGCGGTCGACTAGCGGGAATCCAAGAGACCCAGTACTTC.